Shown below are 30 T cell receptor beta chains from a single sample sequenced in a study of blood T cell repertoires in COVID-19. Sequenced by immunoSEQ multiplex PCR; TCRdb stores in-frame clones only, minus some. The sample has almost 300,000 clones, around nine tenths seen once. Sequenced input: peripheral blood. These receptors originate from a woman aged 25-40 years with COVID-19, enrolled during active disease.

The chain has TRBV5-1 and TRBJ1-5; D is possibly TRBD1 (5 bases). Looked up from germline, CDR1 is SGHRS and CDR2 is YFSETQ. V was cut by 2 bases and J by 0 bases, with 9 bases left in between. The CDR3 loop spans 15 amino acids. CDR3 amino acids: CASSFDSYSNQPQHF. The CDR3 DNA sequence: TGCGCCAGCAGCTTTGACAGTTATAGCAATCAGCCCCAGCATTTT.

The CDR3 loop is CASSLGTSGVIKETQYF. DNA of the CDR3: TGTGCCAGCAGCCTAGGCACTAGCGGGGTCATCAAAGAGACCCAGTACTTC. The V gene is TRBV3-1 (or the pseudogene TRBV3-2), the J gene TRBJ2-5, with TRBD2 identical over 10 bases. Germline CDR1 reads LGHDT; CDR2 reads YNNKEL (reference sequence). The CDR3 is 17 amino acids. J lost 3 bases, V lost 4 bases, and 11 bases had no gene match.

This clone has just one count. The rearrangement uses TRBV11-3 and TRBJ1-6; D remains unclear. V was pared by 8 bases and J by 7 bases, with 12 bases between. The germline V gene encodes CDR1 SGHNT and CDR2 YENEEA. CDR3 length equals 13 residues. In nucleotides, the CDR3 is TGTGCCAGCGCCGCTACGATAAATTCACCCCTCCACTTT. Protein: CASAATINSPLHF.

The rearrangement uses TRBV10-3 and TRBJ2-7; 9 bases line up with TRBD1. Looked up from germline, CDR1 is ENHRY and CDR2 is SYGVKD. Losses at the gene ends were 8 bases for V and 5 bases for J; bases not matched to a gene: 10. The CDR3 is made up of 14 amino acids. The CDR3 nucleotides are TGTGCCATCGGGGGGACAGGGTTTATCCACGAGCAGTACTTC. It encodes CAIGGTGFIHEQYF.

This clone was detected only once. This rearrangement joins TRBV21-1 to TRBJ1-5; the table gives TRBD1 as D, unverified against the DNA. TRBV21-1 is a pseudogene. There are 12 residues in the CDR3. The CDR3 spells CARGQGTQPQHF. CDR3 coding DNA: TGTGCCAGGGGACAGGGGACTCAGCCCCAGCATTTT.

The chain uses TRBV28 and TRBJ1-2; 9 bases are a match to TRBD1. CDR3 length equals 13 residues. V trimming: 2 bases; J trimming: 9 bases; junction bases outside the gene matches: 4. Germline-derived CDR1 and CDR2 are MDHEN and SYDVKM. This CDR3 is CASSLGTGTSYTF. CDR3 sequence (DNA): TGTGCCAGCAGTTTAGGGACAGGGACCAGCTACACCTTC.

This clone was detected once. V and J are TRBV7-2 and TRBJ1-6, with D maybe TRBD1 (5 bases). The CDR3 is 14 residues long. With 3 bases removed from V and 10 bases from J, the gap between germline ends came to 13 bases. Germline V gene data show CDR1 as SGHTA and CDR2 as FQGNSA. This CDR3 is CASSLVQGKSPLHF. In nucleotides, the CDR3 is TGTGCCAGCAGCTTGGTGCAGGGAAAGTCACCCCTCCACTTT.

The J gene is TRBJ2-1, the V gene TRBV2; no clear D gene. V lost 4 bases, J lost 0 bases, and 13 bases lay in between. The CDR3 totals 16 residues. The germline V gene encodes CDR1 SNHLY and CDR2 FYNNEI. The CDR3 DNA sequence: TGTGCCAGCAGTGTTTCCCGCCGAGGCTCCTACAATGAGCAGTTCTTC. It encodes CASSVSRRGSYNEQFF.

The chain has TRBV12-3 or TRBV12-4 and TRBJ1-5; no clear D gene. Trimming cost V 7 bases and J 6 bases, with 10 bases left between them. The CDR3 runs 12 residues. CDR3 protein: CASTTRSQPQHF. CDR3 nucleotides: TGTGCCAGCACAACCAGATCTCAGCCCCAGCATTTT.

The CDR3 DNA follows: TGTGCCAGCAGCTTGGACACTATTGGAATCTACACCTTC. It encodes CASSLDTIGIYTF. This chain uses TRBV5-6 with TRBJ1-2, with D unclear. Looked up from germline, CDR1 is SGHDT and CDR2 is YYEEEE. The CDR3 totals 13 residues. Trimming cost V 0 bases and J 10 bases, with 13 bases left between them.

This sequence joins TRBV11-3 and TRBJ2-1, with TRBD2 as a possible D gene (6 bases). The CDR3 runs 15 residues. Germline values: CDR1 SGHNT, CDR2 YENEEA. Deletions cut 3 bases from V and 3 bases from J, with 12 bases between. CDR3 residues: CASSLDRGGYNEQFF. The CDR3 region has the DNA TGTGCCAGCAGCTTGGATCGGGGAGGCTACAATGAGCAGTTCTTC. The whole variable domain, filled in from reference TRBV11-3 and TRBJ2-1, reads EAGVVQSPRYKIIEKKQPVAFWCNPISGHNTLYWYLQNLGQGPELLIRYENEEAVDDSQLPKDRFSAERLKGVDSTLKIQPAELGDSAVYLCASSLDRGGYNEQFFGPGTRLTVL.

The genes are TRBV5-4 and TRBJ2-2; 9 nucleotides match TRBD1. The germline gives CDR1 SGHNT, CDR2 YYREEE (reference sequence). J lost 3 bases, V lost 6 bases, and 9 bases had no gene match. The CDR3 has 16 amino acids. CDR3 sequence: CASTARTGVDTGELFF. CDR3 sequence (DNA): TGTGCCAGCACCGCAAGGACAGGGGTAGACACCGGGGAGCTGTTTTTT. Looking up the rest from reference TRBV5-4 and TRBJ2-2 gives the full variable domain: ETGVTQSPTHLIKTRGQQVTLRCSSQSGHNTVSWYQQALGQGPQFIFQYYREEENGRGNFPPRFSGLQFPNYSSELNVNALELDDSALYLCASTARTGVDTGELFFGEGSRLTVL.

This clone was seen once. In DNA, the CDR3 is TGTGCCAGCAGCCGTTCGGACAGATTGAACACTGAAGCTTTCTTT. Translation gives CASSRSDRLNTEAFF. The V and J genes are TRBV11-2 and TRBJ1-1, with D tentatively TRBD1 (6 bases). The CDR3 spans 15 residues. The germline V gene has CDR1 SGHAT and CDR2 FQNNGV. V was trimmed by 5 bases and J by 0 bases, leaving 13 bases between them. The full variable domain, its missing parts supplied by reference TRBV11-2 and TRBJ1-1, is EAGVAQSPRYKIIEKRQSVAFWCNPISGHATLYWYQQILGQGPKLLIQFQNNGVVDDSQLPKDRFSAERLKGVDSTLKIQPAKLEDSAVYLCASSRSDRLNTEAFFGQGTRLTVV.

This clone was counted a single time. The chain recombines TRBV5-4 with TRBJ2-5; maybe TRBD1 (5 bases). The germline V gene has CDR1 SGHNT and CDR2 YYREEE (reference sequence). This CDR3 has 16 residues. V lost 1 base, J lost 7 bases, and 20 bases lay in between. The CDR3 loop reads CASSLSMEGAVRTQYF. The CDR3 DNA follows: TGTGCCAGCAGCTTGAGTATGGAAGGGGCTGTGAGGACCCAGTACTTC.

This chain joins TRBV11-2 and TRBJ2-3, with 10 bases lining up with TRBD2. Germline CDR1 and CDR2: SGHAT and FQNNGV. V was pared by 4 bases and J by 4 bases, with 5 bases of the junction left unmatched. This CDR3 comprises 15 residues. For the CDR3, the DNA is TGTGCCAGCAGCTCTAGCGGGGGTGCGGCAGATACGCAGTATTTT. Protein product: CASSSSGGAADTQYF.

The chain joins TRBV4-1 to TRBJ2-3; 9 bases line up with TRBD1. Germline V gene sequence: CDR1 MGHRA, CDR2 YSYEKL. This CDR3 has 18 residues. With 0 bases clipped from V and 2 bases from J, the junction kept 9 bases outside the gene matches. The CDR3 region is CASSQDWGQGGSTDTQYF. The CDR3 DNA follows: TGCGCCAGCAGCCAAGACTGGGGACAGGGTGGGTCCACAGATACGCAGTATTTT.

The gene calls are TRBV21-1 and TRBJ2-7; TRBD2, as called in the table, went unchecked against the DNA. TRBV21-1 is assigned pseudogene status. CDR3 length: 13 amino acids. In DNA form, the CDR3 reads TGTGCCAGCAGCAAAGGAGGCCGAAATCGGGAGTACTTC. This codes for CASSKGGRNREYF.

The J gene is TRBJ2-5, the V gene TRBV11-2; tentative D call: TRBD1 (6 bases). CDR1 SGHAT and CDR2 FQNNGV come from the germline V gene. V lost 2 bases and J 4 bases, leaving 14 bases between the germline ends. The CDR3 sequence is 15 residues long. The CDR3 DNA reads as TGTGCCAGCAGCTTACAGGGGTCCCTTGCAGAGACCCAGTACTTC. Its translation is CASSLQGSLAETQYF.

J is TRBJ1-1 and V is TRBV19; no definite D call. V lost 0 bases and J 6 bases, leaving 8 bases between the germline ends. The CDR3 runs 13 residues. Germline V lookup: CDR1 LNHDA, CDR2 SQIVND (reference sequence). CDR3: CASSIDSISEAFF. The CDR3 DNA is TGTGCCAGTAGTATAGATTCTATTTCTGAAGCTTTCTTT.

This chain links TRBV9 with TRBJ1-1, with D unclear. Germline CDR1 SGDLS, CDR2 YYNGEE. Trimming took 0 bases from V and 1 from J, leaving 7 bases between them. The CDR3 has 14 residues. This CDR3 is CASSVGVRNTEAFF. DNA of the CDR3: TGTGCCAGCAGCGTAGGAGTTCGGAACACTGAAGCTTTCTTT.

The chain carries TRBV27 and TRBJ2-3; D is perhaps TRBD1 (5 bases). Germline V gene sequence: CDR1 MNHEY, CDR2 SMNVEV (reference sequence). Trimming left V 5 bases short and J 4 bases short, with 19 bases between. The length of the CDR3 is 16 residues. The CDR3 bases are TGTGCCAGCAGTCCTCGTGGAGCAGGGAAGGCAGATACGCAGTATTTT. It codes for CASSPRGAGKADTQYF.

The chain recombines TRBV11-2 with TRBJ2-3, with TRBD2 matching over 13 bases. This CDR3 has 16 residues. CDR1 is SGHAT and CDR2 is FQNNGV in the germline V gene. The ends lost 5 bases at V and 2 bases at J; junction bases unmatched: 4. CDR3 nucleotides: TGTGCCAGCAGCCGGGGACTAGCGGGGATCACAGATACGCAGTATTTT. This sequence encodes CASSRGLAGITDTQYF. Complete variable domain (other parts from reference TRBV11-2 and TRBJ2-3): EAGVAQSPRYKIIEKRQSVAFWCNPISGHATLYWYQQILGQGPKLLIQFQNNGVVDDSQLPKDRFSAERLKGVDSTLKIQPAKLEDSAVYLCASSRGLAGITDTQYFGPGTRLTVL.

This rearrangement joins TRBV6-6 to TRBJ2-7, with D tentatively TRBD2 (5 bases). The CDR3 has 13 residues. CDR1 and CDR2 from the germline V gene are MNHNY and SVGAGI (reference sequence). Trimming took 2 bases from V and 5 from J, leaving 10 bases between them. CDR3 region: CASSYTYGNEQYF. The CDR3 nucleotides are TGTGCCAGCAGTTACACCTACGGGAACGAGCAGTACTTC.

This chain uses TRBV5-1 with TRBJ2-7, with TRBD1 identical over 7 bases. V lost 2 bases to trimming and J lost 6 bases; unmatched junction nucleotides: 14. Per germline, CDR1 SGHRS and CDR2 YFSETQ. This CDR3 has 16 residues. CDR3: CASSFSGQTLFGEQYF. The CDR3 DNA reads TGCGCCAGCAGCTTTTCGGGACAGACCCTCTTTGGCGAGCAGTACTTC.

V and J are TRBV7-7 and TRBJ1-1; tentatively, D is TRBD1 (5 bases). The CDR3 contains 16 residues. Germline lookup yields CDR1 SSHAT and CDR2 FNYEAQ (reference sequence). Trimming cost V 5 bases and J 2 bases, with 18 bases left between them. The CDR3 DNA sequence: TGTGCCAGCAGCCCCGGGGGTCACGACAGTAACACTGAAGCTTTCTTT. The encoded protein is CASSPGGHDSNTEAFF.

This clone was counted a single time. The rearrangement links TRBV27 to TRBJ1-2, with unresolved D. The germline CDR1 and CDR2 sequences are MNHEY and SMNVEV (reference sequence). V lost 5 bases, J lost 6 bases, and 13 bases lay in between. The CDR3 is 13 residues long. CDR3 sequence: CASSPVGGHGYTF. CDR3 nucleotide sequence: TGTGCCAGCAGTCCCGTAGGAGGGCATGGCTACACCTTC.

This rearrangement joins TRBV10-1 to TRBJ1-2; 8 bases are shared with TRBD1. V shed 2 bases, J shed 7 bases, and the junction held 12 bases outside the gene matches. CDR3 length equals 16 residues. Germline lookup yields CDR1 WNHNN and CDR2 SYGVQD (reference sequence). In DNA, the CDR3 is TGCGCCAGCAGTGAGACCTTACTGACAGGGGATTCTGGCTACACCTTC. It encodes CASSETLLTGDSGYTF.

This rearrangement joins TRBV29-1 to TRBJ2-3; 8 bases line up with TRBD2. CDR1 and CDR2 from the germline V gene are SQVTM and ANQGSEA. This CDR3 spans 20 amino acids. The V segment lost 0 bases and the J segment 1 base; nucleotides outside the gene matches: 18. The chain's CDR3 is CSVEDPYSAWTSRGTDTQYF. The CDR3, as DNA: TGCAGCGTTGAAGACCCCTACTCGGCCTGGACTAGCCGGGGCACAGATACGCAGTATTTT.

The genes are TRBV7-9 and TRBJ2-1; 7 bases align to TRBD1. J was trimmed by 10 bases and V by 6 bases; bases with no gene match: 18. The germline CDR1 and CDR2 sequences are SEHNR and FQNEAQ (reference sequence). The CDR3 runs 16 residues. CDR3 sequence (DNA): TGTGCCAGCAGGAGACAGGGCAGAGTCAATTCTCAGGAGCAGTTCTTC. It yields the protein CASRRQGRVNSQEQFF. The entire variable domain, with the rest obtained from reference TRBV7-9 and TRBJ2-1, is as follows: DTGVSQNPRHKITKRGQNVTFRCDPISEHNRLYWYRQTLGQGPEFLTYFQNEAQLEKSRLLSDRFSAERPKGSFSTLEIQRTEQGDSAMYLCASRRQGRVNSQEQFFGPGTRLTVL.

The chain has TRBV1 and TRBJ1-2; the DNA was not used to check the table's D call, TRBD1. TRBV1 is designated a pseudogene. The length of the CDR3 is 13 residues. The CDR3 sequence: CTSSHSTGNGYTF. CDR3 DNA sequence: TGCACCAGCAGCCATTCGACAGGGAATGGCTACACCTTC.